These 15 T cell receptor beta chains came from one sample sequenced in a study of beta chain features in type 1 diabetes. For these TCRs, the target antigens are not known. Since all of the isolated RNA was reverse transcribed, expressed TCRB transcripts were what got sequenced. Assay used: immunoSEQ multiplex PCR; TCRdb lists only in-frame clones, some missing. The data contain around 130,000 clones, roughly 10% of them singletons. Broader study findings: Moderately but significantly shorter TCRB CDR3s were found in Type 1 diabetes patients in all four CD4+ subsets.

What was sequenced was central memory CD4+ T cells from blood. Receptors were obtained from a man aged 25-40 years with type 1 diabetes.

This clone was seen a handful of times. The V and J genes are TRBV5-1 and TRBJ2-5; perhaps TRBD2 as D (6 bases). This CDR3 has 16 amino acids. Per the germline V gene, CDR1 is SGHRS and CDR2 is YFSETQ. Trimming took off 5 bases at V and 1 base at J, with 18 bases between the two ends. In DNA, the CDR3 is TGCGCCAGCAGGAACCTCGGGACTCCTGTCCAAGAGACCCAGTACTTC. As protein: CASRNLGTPVQETQYF. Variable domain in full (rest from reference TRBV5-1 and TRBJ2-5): KAGVTQTPRYLIKTRGQQVTLSCSPISGHRSVSWYQQTPGQGLQFLFEYFSETQRNKGNFPGRFSGRQFSNSRSEMNVSTLELGDSALYLCASRNLGTPVQETQYFGPGTRLLVL.

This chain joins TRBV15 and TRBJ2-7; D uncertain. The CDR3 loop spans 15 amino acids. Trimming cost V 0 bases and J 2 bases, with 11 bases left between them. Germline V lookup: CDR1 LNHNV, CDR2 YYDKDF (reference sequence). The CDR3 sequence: CATSREPENAYEQYF. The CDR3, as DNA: TGTGCCACCAGCAGAGAGCCGGAGAACGCCTACGAGCAGTACTTC.

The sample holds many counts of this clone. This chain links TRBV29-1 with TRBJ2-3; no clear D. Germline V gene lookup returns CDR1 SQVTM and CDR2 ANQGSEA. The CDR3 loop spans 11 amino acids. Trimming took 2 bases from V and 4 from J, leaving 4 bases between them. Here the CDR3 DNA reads TGCAGCGTTGAATACTCAGATACGCAGTATTTT. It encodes CSVEYSDTQYF.

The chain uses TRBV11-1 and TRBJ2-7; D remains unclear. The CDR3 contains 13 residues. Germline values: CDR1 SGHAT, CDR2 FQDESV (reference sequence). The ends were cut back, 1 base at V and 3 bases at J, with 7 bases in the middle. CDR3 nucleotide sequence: TGTGCCAGCAGCTTAGGGGCAGACTACGAGCAGTACTTC. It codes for CASSLGADYEQYF.

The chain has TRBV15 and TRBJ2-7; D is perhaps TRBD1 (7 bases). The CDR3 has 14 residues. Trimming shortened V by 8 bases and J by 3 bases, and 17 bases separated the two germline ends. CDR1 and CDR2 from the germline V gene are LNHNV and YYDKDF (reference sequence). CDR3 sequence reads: CATGRDSGSYEQYF. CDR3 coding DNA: TGTGCCACCGGGCGGGACAGTGGGAGCTACGAGCAGTACTTC.

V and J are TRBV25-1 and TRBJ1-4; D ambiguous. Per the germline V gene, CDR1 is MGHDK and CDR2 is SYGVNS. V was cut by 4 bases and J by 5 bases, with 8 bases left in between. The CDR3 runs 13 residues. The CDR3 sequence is CASSVPGNEKLFF. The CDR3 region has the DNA TGTGCCAGCAGTGTCCCCGGGAATGAAAAACTGTTTTTT.

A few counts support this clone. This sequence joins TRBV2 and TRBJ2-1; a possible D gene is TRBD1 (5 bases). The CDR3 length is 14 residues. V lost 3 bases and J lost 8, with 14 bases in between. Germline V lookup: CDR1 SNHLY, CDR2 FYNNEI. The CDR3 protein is CASSESGKIHEQFF. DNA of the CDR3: TGTGCCAGCAGTGAGTCAGGGAAGATCCATGAGCAGTTCTTC.

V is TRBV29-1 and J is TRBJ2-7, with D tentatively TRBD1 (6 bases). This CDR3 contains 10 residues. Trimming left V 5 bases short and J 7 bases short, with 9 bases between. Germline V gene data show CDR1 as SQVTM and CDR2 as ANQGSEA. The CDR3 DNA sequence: TGCAGCGTTAAGACAGGAGAGCAGTACTTC. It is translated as CSVKTGEQYF.

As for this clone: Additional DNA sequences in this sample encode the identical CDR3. This chain's CDR3 is CASSLVDRGNTIYF. The CDR3 DNA is TGTGCCAGCAGCTTAGTGGACAGGGGAAACACCATATATTTT. This chain uses TRBV7-2 with TRBJ1-3, with 7 bases aligning to TRBD1. The V and J ends lost 1 base and 4 bases, in that order; junction bases with no gene match: 1. This CDR3 is 14 amino acids long. Germline V gene sequence: CDR1 SGHTA, CDR2 FQGNSA.

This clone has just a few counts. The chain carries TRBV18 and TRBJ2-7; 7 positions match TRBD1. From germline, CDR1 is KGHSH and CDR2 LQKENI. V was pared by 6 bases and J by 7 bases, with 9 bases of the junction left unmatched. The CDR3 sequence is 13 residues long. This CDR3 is CASSSDRSREQYF. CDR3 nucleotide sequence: TGTGCCAGCTCTTCGGACAGGTCGCGTGAGCAGTACTTC.

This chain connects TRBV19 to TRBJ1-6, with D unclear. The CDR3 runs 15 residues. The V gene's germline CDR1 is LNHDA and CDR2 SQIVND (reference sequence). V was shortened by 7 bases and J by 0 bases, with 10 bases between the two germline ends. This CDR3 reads CASTPGSSYNSPLHF. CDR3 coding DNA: TGTGCCAGTACCCCCGGGAGCTCCTATAATTCACCCCTCCACTTT.

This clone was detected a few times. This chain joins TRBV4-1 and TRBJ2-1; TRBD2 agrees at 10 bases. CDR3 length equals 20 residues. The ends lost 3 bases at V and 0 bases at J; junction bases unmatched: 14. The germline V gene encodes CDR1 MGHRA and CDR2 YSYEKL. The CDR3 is CASSQLGLAGARVSYNEQFF. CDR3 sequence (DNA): TGCGCCAGCAGCCAGCTGGGGCTAGCGGGGGCCCGGGTCTCCTACAATGAGCAGTTCTTC.

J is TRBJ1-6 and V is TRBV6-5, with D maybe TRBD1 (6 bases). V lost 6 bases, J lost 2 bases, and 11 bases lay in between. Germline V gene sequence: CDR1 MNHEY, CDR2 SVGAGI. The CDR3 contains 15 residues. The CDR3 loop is CASSLQGPYNSPLHF. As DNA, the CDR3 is TGTGCCAGCAGCCTTCAGGGGCCCTATAATTCACCCCTCCACTTT.

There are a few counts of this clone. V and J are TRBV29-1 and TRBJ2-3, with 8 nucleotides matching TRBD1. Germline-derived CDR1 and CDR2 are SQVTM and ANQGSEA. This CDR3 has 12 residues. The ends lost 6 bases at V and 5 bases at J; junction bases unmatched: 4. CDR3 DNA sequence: TGCAGCGTATCACAGGGGGAAGATACGCAGTATTTT. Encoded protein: CSVSQGEDTQYF.

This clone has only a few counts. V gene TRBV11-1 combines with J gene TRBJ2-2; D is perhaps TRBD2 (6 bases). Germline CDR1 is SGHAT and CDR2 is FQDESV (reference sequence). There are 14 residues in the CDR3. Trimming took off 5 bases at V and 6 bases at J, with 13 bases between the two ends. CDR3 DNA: TGTGCCAGCAGCAACGGTTGGGAGGCCGGGGAGCTGTTTTTT. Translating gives CASSNGWEAGELFF.